The present T cell receptor (beta chain) was sequenced within a study of blood T cell repertoires in COVID-19. Study-wide background: Donors in the United States, Italy and Spain gave samples during acute or convalescent COVID-19. Sources were T cells, B-cell-depleted T cells, or PBMCs; the material itself was cDNA or gDNA.

This CDR3 comprises 14 residues. Trimming cost V 5 bases and J 4 bases; bases outside gene matches: 7. CDR1 and CDR2 from the germline V gene are LNHDA and SQIVND (reference sequence). Authors' data handling: Estimated nucleated cell counts came from reference gene primer amplification. Clones were read by immunoSEQ multiplex PCR, and TCRdb kept only the in-frame ones, dropping some. V and J calls and clone size are copied from that table; D and trimming were computed from the DNA. Among more than 150,000 clones, 85% to 95% were seen once, and the ten largest hold nearly 0.55%. This TCR was sampled from a man aged 50 to 59 with acute or convalescent COVID-19. J is TRBJ1-2 and V is TRBV19; TRBD1 aligns across 7 bases. Input material: peripheral blood. CDR3 sequence: CASSRIRDSYGYTF. The DNA of the CDR3 is TGTGCCAGTAGTCGGATCCGGGACAGCTATGGCTACACCTTC.